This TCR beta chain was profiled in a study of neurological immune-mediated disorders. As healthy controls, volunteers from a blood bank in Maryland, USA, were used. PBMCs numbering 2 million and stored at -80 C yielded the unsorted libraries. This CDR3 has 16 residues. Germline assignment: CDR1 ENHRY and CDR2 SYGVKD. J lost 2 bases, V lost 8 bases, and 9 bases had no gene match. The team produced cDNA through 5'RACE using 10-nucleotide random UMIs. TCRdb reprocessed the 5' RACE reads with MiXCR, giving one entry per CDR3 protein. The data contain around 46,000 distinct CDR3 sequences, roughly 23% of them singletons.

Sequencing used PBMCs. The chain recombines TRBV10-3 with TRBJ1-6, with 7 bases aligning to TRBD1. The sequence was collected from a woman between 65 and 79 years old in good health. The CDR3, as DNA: TGTGCCATCCGGGACAGCCTATTCACCTATAATTCACCCCTCCACTTT. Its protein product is CAIRDSLFTYNSPLHF.